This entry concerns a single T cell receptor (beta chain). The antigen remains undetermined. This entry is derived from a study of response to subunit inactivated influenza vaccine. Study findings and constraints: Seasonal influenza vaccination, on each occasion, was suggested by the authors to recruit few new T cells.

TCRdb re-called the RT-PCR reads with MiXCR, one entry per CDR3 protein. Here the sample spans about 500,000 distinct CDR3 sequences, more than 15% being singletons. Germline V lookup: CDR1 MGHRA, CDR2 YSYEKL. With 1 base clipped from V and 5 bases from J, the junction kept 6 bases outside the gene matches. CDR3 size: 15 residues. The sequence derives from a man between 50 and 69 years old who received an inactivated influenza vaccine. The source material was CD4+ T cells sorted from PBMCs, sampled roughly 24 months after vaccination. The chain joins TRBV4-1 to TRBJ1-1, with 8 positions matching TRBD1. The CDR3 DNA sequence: TGCGCCAGCAGCCAAGTGGACAGGGAATTAACTGAAGCTTTCTTT. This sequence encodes CASSQVDRELTEAFF.